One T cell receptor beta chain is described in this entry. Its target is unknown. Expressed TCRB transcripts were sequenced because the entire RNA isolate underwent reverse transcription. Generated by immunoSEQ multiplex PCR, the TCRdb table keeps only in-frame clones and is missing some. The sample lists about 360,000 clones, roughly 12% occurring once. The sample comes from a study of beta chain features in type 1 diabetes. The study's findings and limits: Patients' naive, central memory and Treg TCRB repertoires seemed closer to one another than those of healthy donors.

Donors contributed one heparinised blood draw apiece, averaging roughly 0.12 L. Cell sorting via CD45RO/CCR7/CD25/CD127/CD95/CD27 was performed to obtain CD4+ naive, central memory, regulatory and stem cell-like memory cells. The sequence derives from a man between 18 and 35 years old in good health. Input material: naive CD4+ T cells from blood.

This CDR3 reads CASSLAGGYQPQHF. In nucleotides, the CDR3 is TGTGCCAGCAGCTTAGCGGGGGGGTATCAGCCCCAGCATTTT. The chain links TRBV7-8 to TRBJ1-5, with a possible D match to TRBD1 (5 bases). V was cut by 0 bases and J by 5 bases, with 8 bases left in between. The CDR3 runs to 14 residues. Per germline, CDR1 SGHVS and CDR2 FQNEAQ.